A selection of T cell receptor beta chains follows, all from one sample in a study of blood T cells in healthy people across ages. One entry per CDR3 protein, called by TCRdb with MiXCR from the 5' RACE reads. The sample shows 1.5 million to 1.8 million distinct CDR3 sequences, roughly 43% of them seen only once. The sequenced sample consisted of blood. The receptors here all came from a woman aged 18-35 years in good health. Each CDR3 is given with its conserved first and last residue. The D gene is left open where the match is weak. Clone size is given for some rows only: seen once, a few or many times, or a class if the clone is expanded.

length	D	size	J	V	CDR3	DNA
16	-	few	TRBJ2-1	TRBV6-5	CASSYSGDRLYNEQFF	TGTGCCAGTAGTTACTCGGGGGACAGACTCTACAATGAGCAGTTCTTC
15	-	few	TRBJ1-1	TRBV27	CASSHGTFMNTEAFF	TGTGCCAGCAGCCATGGGACATTTATGAACACTGAAGCTTTCTTT
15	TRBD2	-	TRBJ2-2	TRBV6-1	CASSGVAGNTGELFF	TGTGCCAGCAGTGGGGTAGCGGGGAACACCGGGGAGCTGTTTTTT
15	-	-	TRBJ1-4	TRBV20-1	CSAIPLGRDNEKLFF	TGCAGTGCCATTCCCCTCGGACGGGATAATGAAAAACTGTTTTTT
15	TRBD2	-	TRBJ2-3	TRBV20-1	CSARLSGGRTDTQYF	TGCAGTGCCAGACTTAGCGGGGGACGCACAGATACGCAGTATTTT
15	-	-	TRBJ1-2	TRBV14	CASSQEQFGNYGYTF	TGTGCCAGCAGCCAAGAGCAATTCGGGAACTATGGCTACACCTTC
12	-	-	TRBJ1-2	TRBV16	CASSQLTDGYTF	TGTGCCAGCAGCCAATTGACGGATGGCTACACCTTC
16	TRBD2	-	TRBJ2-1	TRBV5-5	CASSSPPSGGLDEQFF	TGTGCCAGCAGCTCCCCTCCTAGCGGGGGGCTAGATGAGCAGTTCTTC
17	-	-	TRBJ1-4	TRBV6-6	CASSYGKKRGFNEKLFF	TGTGCCAGCAGTTACGGGAAGAAAAGGGGGTTCAATGAAAAACTGTTTTTT
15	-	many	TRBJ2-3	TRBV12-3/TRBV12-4	CASSLGGASTDTQYF	TGTGCCAGCAGTTTAGGCGGGGCTAGCACAGATACGCAGTATTTT
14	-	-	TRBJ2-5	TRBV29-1	CSVVAGPSGETQYF	TGCAGCGTTGTGGCCGGACCTTCGGGAGAGACCCAGTACTTC
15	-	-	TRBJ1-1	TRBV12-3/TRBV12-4	CASSLNAVRDTEAFF	TGTGCCAGCAGTTTAAATGCAGTCAGGGACACTGAAGCTTTCTTT
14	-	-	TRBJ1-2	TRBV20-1	CSARDVGARYGYTF	TGCAGTGCTAGAGATGTTGGGGCGAGGTATGGCTACACCTTC
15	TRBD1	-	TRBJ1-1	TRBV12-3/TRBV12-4	CASSSRTGRYTEAFF	TGTGCCAGCAGTTCAAGGACAGGGCGATACACTGAAGCTTTCTTT
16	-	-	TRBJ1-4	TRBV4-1	CASSQDSQQGYEKLFF	TGCGCCAGCAGCCAAGATTCGCAACAGGGTTATGAAAAACTGTTTTTT
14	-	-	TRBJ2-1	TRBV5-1	CASSNPGSSNEQFF	TGCGCCAGCAGCAACCCTGGCAGCAGCAATGAGCAGTTCTTC
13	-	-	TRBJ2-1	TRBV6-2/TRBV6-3	CASKTLGDPEQFF	TGTGCCAGCAAGACACTAGGGGACCCTGAGCAGTTCTTC
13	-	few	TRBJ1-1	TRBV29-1	CSVSWGADTEAFF	TGCAGCGTCTCATGGGGGGCGGACACTGAAGCTTTCTTT
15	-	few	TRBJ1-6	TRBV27	CASSQNWGDNSPLHF	TGTGCCAGCAGTCAAAACTGGGGAGATAATTCACCCCTCCACTTT
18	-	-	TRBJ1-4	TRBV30	CAWRDSRYNRVPDEKLFF	TGTGCCTGGAGAGACTCCAGGTACAACAGGGTACCGGATGAAAAACTGTTTTTT
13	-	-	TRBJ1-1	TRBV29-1	CSARDSPNTEAFF	TGCAGCGCCCGGGACTCACCGAACACTGAAGCTTTCTTT
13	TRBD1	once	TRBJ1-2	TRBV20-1	CSASSDRGNGYTF	TGCAGTGCTAGTTCTGACAGGGGAAATGGCTACACCTTC
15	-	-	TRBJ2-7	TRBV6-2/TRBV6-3	CASDWGPTTTYEQYF	TGTGCCAGCGACTGGGGGCCGACAACCACCTACGAGCAGTACTTC
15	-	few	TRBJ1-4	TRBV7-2	CASSPGDGFDEKLFF	TGTGCCAGCAGCCCTGGCGACGGATTCGATGAAAAACTGTTTTTT